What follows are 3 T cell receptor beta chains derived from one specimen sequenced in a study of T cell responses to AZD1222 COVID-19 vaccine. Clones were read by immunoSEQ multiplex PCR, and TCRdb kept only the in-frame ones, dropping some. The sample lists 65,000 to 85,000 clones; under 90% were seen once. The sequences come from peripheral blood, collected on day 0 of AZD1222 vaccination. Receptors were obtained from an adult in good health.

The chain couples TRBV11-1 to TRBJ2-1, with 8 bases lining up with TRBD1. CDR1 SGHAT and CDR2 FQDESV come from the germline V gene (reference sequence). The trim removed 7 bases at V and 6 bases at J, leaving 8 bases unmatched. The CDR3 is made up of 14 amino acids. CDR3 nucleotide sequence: TGTGCCAGCAACGCGGACAGGGTGGGCAATGAGCAGTTCTTC. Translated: CASNADRVGNEQFF.

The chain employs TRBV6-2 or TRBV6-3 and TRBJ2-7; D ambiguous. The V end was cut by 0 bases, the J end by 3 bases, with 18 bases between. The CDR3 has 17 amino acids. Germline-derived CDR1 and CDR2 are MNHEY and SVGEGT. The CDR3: CASSYSTHFIALYEQYF. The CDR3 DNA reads TGTGCCAGCAGTTACTCGACACATTTTATAGCCCTCTACGAGCAGTACTTC.

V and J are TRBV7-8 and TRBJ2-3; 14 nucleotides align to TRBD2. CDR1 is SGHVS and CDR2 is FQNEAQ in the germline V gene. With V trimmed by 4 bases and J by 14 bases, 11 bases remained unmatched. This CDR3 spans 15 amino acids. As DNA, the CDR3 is TGTGCCAGCAGCTCGACTAGCGGGAGGGTCCCACTTCTGTATTTT. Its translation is CASSSTSGRVPLLYF.